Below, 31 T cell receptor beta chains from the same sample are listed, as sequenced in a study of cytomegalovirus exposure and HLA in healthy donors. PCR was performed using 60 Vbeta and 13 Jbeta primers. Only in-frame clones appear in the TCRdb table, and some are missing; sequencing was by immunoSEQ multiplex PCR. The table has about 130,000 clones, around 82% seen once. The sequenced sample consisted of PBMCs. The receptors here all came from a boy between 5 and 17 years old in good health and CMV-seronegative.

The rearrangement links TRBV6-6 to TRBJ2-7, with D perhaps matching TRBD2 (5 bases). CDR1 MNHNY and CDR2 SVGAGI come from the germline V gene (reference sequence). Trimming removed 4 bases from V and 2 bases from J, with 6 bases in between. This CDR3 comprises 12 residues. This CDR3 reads CASSSGTYEQYF. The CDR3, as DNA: TGTGCCAGCAGTTCGGGAACCTACGAGCAGTACTTC.

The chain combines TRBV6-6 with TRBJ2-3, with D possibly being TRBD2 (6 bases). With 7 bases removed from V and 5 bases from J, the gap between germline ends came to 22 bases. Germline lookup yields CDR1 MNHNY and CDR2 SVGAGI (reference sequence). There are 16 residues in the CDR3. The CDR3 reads CASKEGTPLEEDTQYF. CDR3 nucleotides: TGTGCCAGCAAAGAAGGGACTCCCCTGGAGGAAGATACGCAGTATTTT.

Here the CDR3 DNA reads TGTGCCAGCAGCTTGGGGGCAGTCGCAAATAGCAATCAGCCCCAGCATTTT. Its protein is CASSLGAVANSNQPQHF. V usage is TRBV5-6 and J usage is TRBJ1-5, with no clear D. Trimming took off 0 bases at V and 0 bases at J, with 13 bases between the two ends. Germline CDR1 is SGHDT and CDR2 is YYEEEE. This CDR3 comprises 17 residues.

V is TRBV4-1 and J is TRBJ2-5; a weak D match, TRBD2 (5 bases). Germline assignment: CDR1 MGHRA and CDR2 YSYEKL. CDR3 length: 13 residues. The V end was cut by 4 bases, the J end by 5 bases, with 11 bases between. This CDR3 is CASSLLARETQYF. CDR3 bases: TGCGCCAGCAGCCTCCTAGCTAGGGAGACCCAGTACTTC.

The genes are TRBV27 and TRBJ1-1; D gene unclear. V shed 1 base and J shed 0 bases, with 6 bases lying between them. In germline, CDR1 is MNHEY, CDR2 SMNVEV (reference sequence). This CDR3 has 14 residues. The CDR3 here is CASSLLAMNTEAFF. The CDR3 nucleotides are TGTGCCAGCAGTTTATTGGCCATGAACACTGAAGCTTTCTTT.

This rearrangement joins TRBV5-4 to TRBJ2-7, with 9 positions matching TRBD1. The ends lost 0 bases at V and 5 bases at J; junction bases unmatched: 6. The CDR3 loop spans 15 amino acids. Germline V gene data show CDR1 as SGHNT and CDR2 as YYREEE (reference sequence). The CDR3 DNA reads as TGTGCCAGCAGCTTGGTTCCGGGACAGGGTCACGAGCAGTACTTC. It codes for CASSLVPGQGHEQYF.

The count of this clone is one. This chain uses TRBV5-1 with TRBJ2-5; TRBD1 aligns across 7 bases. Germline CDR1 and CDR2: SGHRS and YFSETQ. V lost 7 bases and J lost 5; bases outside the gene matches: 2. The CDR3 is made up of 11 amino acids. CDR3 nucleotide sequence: TGCGCCAGCGAACAGGGGGAGACCCAGTACTTC. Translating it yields CASEQGETQYF.

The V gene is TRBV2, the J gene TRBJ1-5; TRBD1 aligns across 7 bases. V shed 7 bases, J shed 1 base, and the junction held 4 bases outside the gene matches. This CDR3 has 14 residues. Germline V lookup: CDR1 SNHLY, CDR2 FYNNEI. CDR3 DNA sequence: TGTGCCAGCAACGTACAGGGGAGCAATCAGCCCCAGCATTTT. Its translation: CASNVQGSNQPQHF.

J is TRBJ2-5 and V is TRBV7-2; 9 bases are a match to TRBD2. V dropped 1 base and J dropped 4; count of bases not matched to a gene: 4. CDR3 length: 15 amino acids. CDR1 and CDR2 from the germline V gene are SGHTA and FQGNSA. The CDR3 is CASSLGVAGAETQYF. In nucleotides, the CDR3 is TGTGCCAGCAGCTTAGGGGTAGCGGGAGCAGAGACCCAGTACTTC.

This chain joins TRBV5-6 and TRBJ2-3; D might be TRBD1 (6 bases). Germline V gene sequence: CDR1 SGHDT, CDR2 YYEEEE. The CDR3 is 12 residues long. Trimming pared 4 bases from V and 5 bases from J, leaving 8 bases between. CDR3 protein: CASSLDRDTQYF. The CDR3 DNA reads TGTGCCAGCAGCCTGGACAGAGATACGCAGTATTTT.

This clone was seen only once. The chain's CDR3 is CASSLETSYYEQYF. Written as DNA, the CDR3 is TGTGCCAGCAGCTTAGAGACTAGTTATTACGAGCAGTACTTC. The J gene is TRBJ2-7, the V gene TRBV7-2, with TRBD2 as a possible D gene (6 bases). This CDR3 has 14 residues. V lost 1 base and J 4 bases, leaving 11 bases between the germline ends. CDR1 and CDR2 from the germline V gene are SGHTA and FQGNSA.

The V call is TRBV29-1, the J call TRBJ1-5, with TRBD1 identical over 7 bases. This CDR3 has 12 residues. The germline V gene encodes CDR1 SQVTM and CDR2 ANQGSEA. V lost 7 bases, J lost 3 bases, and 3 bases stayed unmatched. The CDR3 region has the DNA TGCAGCGCAACAGGGGTCAATCAGCCCCAGCATTTT. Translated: CSATGVNQPQHF.

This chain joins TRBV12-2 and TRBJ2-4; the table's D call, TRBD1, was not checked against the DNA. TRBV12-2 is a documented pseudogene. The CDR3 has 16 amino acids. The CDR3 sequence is CASRLATGRSKNIQYF. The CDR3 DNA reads TGTGCAAGTCGCTTAGCAACAGGGCGATCCAAAAACATTCAGTACTTC.

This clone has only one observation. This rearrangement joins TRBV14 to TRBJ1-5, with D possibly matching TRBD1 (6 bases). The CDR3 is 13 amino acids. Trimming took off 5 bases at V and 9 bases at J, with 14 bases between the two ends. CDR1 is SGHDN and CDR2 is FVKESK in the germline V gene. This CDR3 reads CASSWTDKGPQHF. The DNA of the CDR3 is TGTGCCAGCAGCTGGACAGACAAGGGGCCCCAGCATTTT.

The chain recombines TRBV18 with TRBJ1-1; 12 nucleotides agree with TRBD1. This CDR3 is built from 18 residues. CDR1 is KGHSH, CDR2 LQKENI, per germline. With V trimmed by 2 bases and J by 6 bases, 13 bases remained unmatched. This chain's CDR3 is CASSPTGQGAPSGAEAFF. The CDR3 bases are TGTGCCAGCTCACCAACGGGACAGGGGGCACCTAGTGGGGCTGAAGCTTTCTTT.

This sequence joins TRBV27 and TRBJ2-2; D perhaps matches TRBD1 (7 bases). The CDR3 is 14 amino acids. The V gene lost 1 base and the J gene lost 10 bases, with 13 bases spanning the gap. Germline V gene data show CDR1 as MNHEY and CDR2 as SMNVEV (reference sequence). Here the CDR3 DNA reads TGTGCCAGCAGTTTATATACAGGGGAGGTGGAGCTGTTTTTT. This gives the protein CASSLYTGEVELFF.

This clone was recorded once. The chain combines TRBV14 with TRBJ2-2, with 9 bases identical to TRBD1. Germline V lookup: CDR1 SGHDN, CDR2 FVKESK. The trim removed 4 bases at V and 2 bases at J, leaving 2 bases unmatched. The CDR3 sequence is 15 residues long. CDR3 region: CASSRTGANTGELFF. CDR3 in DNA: TGTGCCAGCAGCCGGACAGGGGCCAACACCGGGGAGCTGTTTTTT.

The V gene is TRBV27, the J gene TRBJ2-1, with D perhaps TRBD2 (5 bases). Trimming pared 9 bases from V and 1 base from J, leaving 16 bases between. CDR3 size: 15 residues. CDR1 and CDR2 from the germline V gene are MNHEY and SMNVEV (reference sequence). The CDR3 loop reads CASGSSIGSYNEQFF. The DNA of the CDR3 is TGTGCCAGTGGGAGCTCTATCGGGTCCTACAATGAGCAGTTCTTC.

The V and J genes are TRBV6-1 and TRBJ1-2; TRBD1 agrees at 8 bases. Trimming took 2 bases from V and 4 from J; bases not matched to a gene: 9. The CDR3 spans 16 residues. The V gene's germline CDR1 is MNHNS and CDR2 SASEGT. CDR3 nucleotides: TGTGCCAGCAGTGAATCTTGGACAGGGTCAATCTATGGCTACACCTTC. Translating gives CASSESWTGSIYGYTF.

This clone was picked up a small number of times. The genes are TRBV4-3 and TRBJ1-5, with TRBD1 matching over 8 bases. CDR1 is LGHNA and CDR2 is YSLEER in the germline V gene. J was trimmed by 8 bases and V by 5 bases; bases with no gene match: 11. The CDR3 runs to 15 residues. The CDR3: CASSEGHRGRKPQHF. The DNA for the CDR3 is TGCGCCAGCAGCGAAGGACACAGGGGGAGGAAGCCCCAGCATTTT.

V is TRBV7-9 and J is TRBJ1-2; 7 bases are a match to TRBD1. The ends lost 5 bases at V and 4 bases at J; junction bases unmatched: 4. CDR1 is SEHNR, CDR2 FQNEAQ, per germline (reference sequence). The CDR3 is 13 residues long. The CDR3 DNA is TGTGCCAGCAGCCGCGGGACAGTCTATGGCTACACCTTC. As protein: CASSRGTVYGYTF.

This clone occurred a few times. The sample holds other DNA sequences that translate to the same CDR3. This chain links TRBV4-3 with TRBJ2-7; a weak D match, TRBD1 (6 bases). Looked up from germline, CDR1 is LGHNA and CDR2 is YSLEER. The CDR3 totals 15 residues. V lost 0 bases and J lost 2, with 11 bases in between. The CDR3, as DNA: TGCGCCAGCAGCCAAGAGGGCAGGGGCCCCTACGAGCAGTACTTC. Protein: CASSQEGRGPYEQYF.

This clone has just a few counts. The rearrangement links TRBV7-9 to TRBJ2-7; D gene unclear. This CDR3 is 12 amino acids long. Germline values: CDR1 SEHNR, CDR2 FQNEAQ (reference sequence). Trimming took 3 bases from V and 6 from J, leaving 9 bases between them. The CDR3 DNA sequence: TGTGCCAGCAGCTTCTCCTCCCTCGAGCAGTACTTC. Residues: CASSFSSLEQYF.

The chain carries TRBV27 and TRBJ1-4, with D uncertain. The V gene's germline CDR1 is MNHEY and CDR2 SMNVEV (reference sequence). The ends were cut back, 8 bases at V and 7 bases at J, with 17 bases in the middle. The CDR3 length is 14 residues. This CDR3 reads CASSGRAGGEKLFF. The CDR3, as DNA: TGTGCCAGCTCGGGGAGGGCAGGCGGTGAAAAACTGTTTTTT.

The DNA of the CDR3 is TGTGCCAGTCGTGCCCAGGGGGACGATTCAGATACGCAGTATTTT. Residues: CASRAQGDDSDTQYF. The genes are TRBV7-9 and TRBJ2-3; 7 positions agree with TRBD1. The CDR3 consists of 15 residues. The germline V gene encodes CDR1 SEHNR and CDR2 FQNEAQ (reference sequence). V dropped 9 bases and J dropped 4; count of bases not matched to a gene: 13.

The DNA of the CDR3 is TGCGCCAGCAGCCCAGGACAGAGCTCCTACGAGCAGTACTTC. Its protein is CASSPGQSSYEQYF. The chain couples TRBV5-1 to TRBJ2-7, with D possibly TRBD1 on 6 matching bases. Germline V lookup: CDR1 SGHRS, CDR2 YFSETQ. Trimming shortened V by 4 bases and J by 0 bases, and 11 bases separated the two germline ends. The CDR3 covers 14 residues.

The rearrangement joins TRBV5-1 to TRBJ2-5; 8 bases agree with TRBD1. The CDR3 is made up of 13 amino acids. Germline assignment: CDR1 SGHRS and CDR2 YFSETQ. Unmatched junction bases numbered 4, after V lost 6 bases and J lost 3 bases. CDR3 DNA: TGCGCCAGCACCAAGACAGGGGAAGAGACCCAGTACTTC. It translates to CASTKTGEETQYF.

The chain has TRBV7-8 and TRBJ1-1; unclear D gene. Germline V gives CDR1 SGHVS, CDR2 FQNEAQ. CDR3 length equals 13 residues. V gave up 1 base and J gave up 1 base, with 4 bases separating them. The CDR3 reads CASSLERNTEAFF. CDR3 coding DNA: TGTGCCAGCAGCTTAGAGCGGAACACTGAAGCTTTCTTT.

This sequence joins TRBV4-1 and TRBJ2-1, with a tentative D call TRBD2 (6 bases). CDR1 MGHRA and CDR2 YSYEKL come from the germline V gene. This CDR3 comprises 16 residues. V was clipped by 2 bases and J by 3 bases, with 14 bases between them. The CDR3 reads CASSQMGLTSYNEQFF. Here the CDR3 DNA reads TGCGCCAGCAGCCAAATGGGACTCACAAGCTACAATGAGCAGTTCTTC.

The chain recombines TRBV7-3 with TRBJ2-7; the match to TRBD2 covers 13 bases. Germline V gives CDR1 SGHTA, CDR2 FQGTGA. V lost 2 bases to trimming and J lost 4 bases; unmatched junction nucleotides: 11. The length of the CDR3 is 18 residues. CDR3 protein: CASSLELAGGPYTYEQYF. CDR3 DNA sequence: TGTGCCAGCAGCTTAGAACTAGCGGGAGGGCCATATACTTACGAGCAGTACTTC.

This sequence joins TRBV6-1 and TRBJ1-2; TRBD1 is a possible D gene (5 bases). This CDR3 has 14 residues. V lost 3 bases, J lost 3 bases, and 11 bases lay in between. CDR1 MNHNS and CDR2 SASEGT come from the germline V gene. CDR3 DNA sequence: TGTGCCAGCAGTGAGATGCAGGGCTACTATGGCTACACCTTC. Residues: CASSEMQGYYGYTF.